Included here is one T cell receptor beta chain sequence, with context. Its target antigen remains unknown. Base qualities are not provided; no much larger clone lies one nucleotide away. The germline ends are 12 bases apart after V is trimmed by 3 bases and J by 6 bases. The CDR3, from cysteine to phenylalanine, totals 14 residues. The retained sequence is limited to the CDR3, 42 bases, with the frame set at the first base. These data are taken from a study of T cells in Graves' hyperthyroidism and ophthalmopathy (dated by TCRdb to the late 2010s). For the study in its entirety: A discovery cohort of 95 to 100 patients, 43 with Graves' ophthalmopathy and 55 to 60 with stable Graves' hyperthyroidism, was used to find distinguishing TCR V-J signatures. Prospective prediction of ophthalmopathy was tested in an independent validation cohort of some 19 hyperthyroidism patients and 15 to 17 patients who later progressed to ophthalmopathy. The roughly 100 discovery patients were randomly divided into training and test sets at a 7:3 ratio. Thyroid tissue and blood T-cell repertoires from about six Graves' hyperthyroidism patients were also compared in the study. Following sampling, methimazole starting at 30 mg daily was given to hyperthyroidism patients, and high-dose intravenous methylprednisolone was given to ophthalmopathy patients. The paper reports TCR Vbeta CDR3 sequencing of fewer than 150 peripheral blood samples: around 41 ophthalmopathy, roughly 74 hyperthyroidism and around 17 progressor patients.

Exclusion was applied to patients with uncontrolled infections, other autoimmune diseases, pregnancy or lactation. Clinical symptoms, serum thyroxine and TRAb, thyroid ultrasound, and orbital computed tomography formed the basis for the diagnoses. Total RNA was extracted using Trizol reagent, and RNA quality was assessed on an Agilent 2100 Bioanalyzer. The paper as a whole reports these results and caveats: A model built on a 13 V-J signature distinguished ophthalmopathy from stable hyperthyroidism, reaching 87.88% sensitivity and about 81% specificity in cross-validation and 80%/75% in testing. Sample size was not statistically predetermined, and investigators were not blinded to group allocation. During validation, the model predicted progression to ophthalmopathy a median of approximately six months ahead of onset, with around 70% sensitivity and 72% to 80% specificity. Most expanded thyroid clonotypes (frequency above 0.001) were also detected in blood, suggesting blood repertoires may reflect thyroid immune responses.

Amplification of TCR beta CDR3 regions was carried out from RNA transcripts. For the first round of RT-PCR on the TCR CDR3, the HTBI primer set was used together with the Qiagen OneStep RT-PCR kit. The libraries were constructed in a second round of multiplex PCR and then size-selected and purified. Paired-end sequencing of the libraries was performed with 100 bp reads on an Illumina HiSeq2000. Turning to the authors' computational methods: Raw data were processed with SOAPnuke, discarding reads with adapters, uncalled bases, mean Phred below 15, or no exact constant-primer or identifier match. High-quality paired reads were merged with COPE v1.2.5, and unique nucleotide sequences were defined as clonotypes. MiTCR v1.1 was used to align clonotypes to the IMGT TRBV, TRBD and TRBJ reference segments. Analysis was restricted to V-J combinations with a frequency above 0.0001, which covered over 98% of repertoires. The TCS score was defined as the ratio of F50 (clonal expansion) to E x V (chaos), calculated using BLOSUM62-based TCRdist between CDR3 peptides within each V-J. Welch's t-statistics and random forest reduced just over 500 V-J features to 10 to 15, which were used in a naive Bayes classifier (R e1071). The similarity between thyroid and blood repertoires was quantified using the Morisita-Horn index. The public reads were quality trimmed at Q25 with fastp and then assembled into clones with MiXCR by TCRdb, keeping productive beta chains. Records with the same CDR3 protein are collapsed into one entry carrying the most frequent genes and DNA. TCRdb, rather than the study authors, made the V and J calls. This sample has hundreds of thousands of distinct CDR3 sequences in its table, and over 40% of those were observed once. Of the sample, less than 9% is held by the ten largest clones.

The receptor was derived from an adult man with Graves' disease, either hyperthyroidism or ophthalmopathy (not recorded which). The sample consisted of peripheral blood or thyroid tissue (not recorded which). Here the chain combines TRBV7-1 and TRBJ1-5; the D gene is perhaps TRBD1, on 5 matching bases. TRBV7-1 is identified as an open reading frame with a role that is uncertain. The DNA sequence is as follows: TGTGCCAGCAGCTCGGGACTGGTAGGTCAGCCCCAGCATTTT. Its protein is CASSSGLVGQPQHF.